This paragraph reports one T cell receptor beta chain. Its specificity is unknown. The data stem from a study of T cells expressing NK-cell markers. CDR3 length: 15 residues. Germline V gives CDR1 ENHRY, CDR2 SYGVKD. The study, taken as a whole, reports: There remained a lack of clarity about HCMV specificity of expanded NKG2C+ T cell clones.

Using the 5' RACE reads, TCRdb records one entry per CDR3 protein without DNA. The table counts approximately 150,000 distinct CDR3 sequences; about a fifth lies in the top ten. Sequencing was performed on blood T cells: a sorted CD56 or NKG2C T cell subset, CD4+ or CD8+ T cells, or bulk PBMC T cells (not recorded which). The J gene is TRBJ2-1, the V gene TRBV10-3; TCRdb gives TRBD2 as the D gene, but with no DNA this cannot be confirmed. The TCR originated in a woman between 18 and 70 years old in good health. The CDR3 is CAISARTSGIEEQFF.